Sequencing of this T cell receptor (beta chain) was carried out in a study of blood T cell repertoires in COVID-19. As for the study in general: COVID-19 samples collected from the United States, Italy and Spain covered acute and convalescent phases. T cells, B-cell-depleted T cells, or PBMCs supplied cDNA or gDNA.

V was clipped by 0 bases and J by 4 bases; unmatched bases: 11. The germline V gene encodes CDR1 SGHRS and CDR2 YFSETQ. The CDR3 spans 19 residues. In the original processing: It was from reference gene primer amplification that nucleated cell counts were estimated. This table comes from immunoSEQ multiplex PCR, and its TCRdb copy is limited to in-frame clones, with some not included. V, J and clone size derive from that table, while D and trimming were established from the DNA sequence. The sample contains roughly 120,000 clones, approximately 92% of which appear only once. Sequenced sample: peripheral blood. The receptor was derived from a man in his 70s with active or convalescent COVID-19. This sequence joins TRBV5-1 and TRBJ2-3; the match to TRBD2 covers 13 bases. CDR3 coding DNA: TGCGCCAGCAGCTTGGCCGGGACTAGCGGGACGGGGGGGCCAGATACGCAGTATTTT. This gives the protein CASSLAGTSGTGGPDTQYF.